The 4 T cell receptor beta chains below all came from one sample that was sequenced in a study of vaccination and CD4 T cells after COVID-19. CD4+ T cells that had been cultured provided DNA sequenced with the Oncomine TCR Beta short-read assay. TCRdb re-called the PCR reads through MiXCR, storing one row per CDR3 protein. Of 7,000 or so distinct CDR3 sequences listed, 66% were seen once; the top ten hold approximately 21%. Noted treatment: roughly nine-day PBMC culture with coronavirus spike peptide pools or control peptides (ViraFEST assay). These receptors have no identified antigens. Material: CD4+ T cells from blood, cultured in vitro. The receptors derive from a human donor who had recovered from COVID-19.

The chain carries TRBV7-9 and TRBJ2-5; D is possibly TRBD1 (6 bases). Deletions cut 5 bases from V and 3 bases from J, with 13 bases between. CDR1 and CDR2 from the germline V gene are SEHNR and FQNEAQ (reference sequence). The CDR3 length is 14 residues. Here the CDR3 DNA reads TGTGCCAGCAGCCCCATGACAGGAGAAGAGACCCAGTACTTC. Its translation: CASSPMTGEETQYF.

The chain links TRBV7-3 to TRBJ2-5; TRBD1 aligns across 8 bases. The CDR3 is 15 amino acids. CDR1 and CDR2 from the germline V gene are SGHTA and FQGTGA. Unmatched junction bases numbered 9, after V lost 4 bases and J lost 5 bases. CDR3 loop: CASSSDRAQKETQYF. The CDR3 DNA reads TGTGCCAGCAGCTCGGACAGGGCCCAGAAGGAGACCCAGTACTTC.

This clonotype was seen a handful of times. The CDR3 loop reads CSAVRTGRYQPQHF. The CDR3 coding sequence is TGCAGTGCTGTACGGACAGGGCGCTACCAGCCCCAGCATTTT. The gene calls are TRBV20-1 and TRBJ1-5, with 8 bases identical to TRBD1. The CDR3 is made up of 14 amino acids. In germline, CDR1 is DFQATT, CDR2 SNEGSKA (reference sequence). V dropped 5 bases and J dropped 7; count of bases not matched to a gene: 10.

The chain combines TRBV7-3 with TRBJ1-5; 9 nucleotides align to TRBD1. This CDR3 has 17 residues. Germline CDR1 and CDR2: SGHTA and FQGTGA. V was clipped by 2 bases and J by 2 bases; unmatched bases: 7. The CDR3 region is CASSLAQGARGNQPQHF. As DNA, the CDR3 is TGTGCCAGCAGCTTAGCACAGGGGGCAAGGGGCAATCAGCCCCAGCATTTT.